What follows describes a single T cell receptor beta chain. Its matching antigen is unknown. Coverage ceases 3 residues before the CDR3 finishes, and the germline J gene fills in the end. Control and CVID samples contributed equal amounts of genomic DNA. The data were produced by immunoSEQ multiplex PCR, yet TCRdb's version contains in-frame clones alone and is incomplete. This set yields about 39,000 clones and no singletons; the top ten hold around 2.7%. V lost 9 bases to trimming and J lost 5 bases; unmatched junction nucleotides: 8. The germline gives CDR1 SNHLY, CDR2 FYNNEI. There are 14 residues in the CDR3. This sample stems from a study of T cell clonality in common variable immunodeficiency. Overall study results and limits: In common variable immunodeficiency, TCR beta chains reportedly carried fewer deletions and N-nucleotide insertions.

This sequence was found in a person between 18 and 75 years old in good health. Material for sequencing was peripheral blood mononuclear cells. The chain links TRBV2 to TRBJ2-1, with 9 positions matching TRBD2. The DNA read from the CDR3 is TGTGCCAGTATAGCGGGAGCGCCTCACAATGAG. Protein: CASIAGAPHNE. From start to end, the CDR3 is CASIAGAPHNEQFF.